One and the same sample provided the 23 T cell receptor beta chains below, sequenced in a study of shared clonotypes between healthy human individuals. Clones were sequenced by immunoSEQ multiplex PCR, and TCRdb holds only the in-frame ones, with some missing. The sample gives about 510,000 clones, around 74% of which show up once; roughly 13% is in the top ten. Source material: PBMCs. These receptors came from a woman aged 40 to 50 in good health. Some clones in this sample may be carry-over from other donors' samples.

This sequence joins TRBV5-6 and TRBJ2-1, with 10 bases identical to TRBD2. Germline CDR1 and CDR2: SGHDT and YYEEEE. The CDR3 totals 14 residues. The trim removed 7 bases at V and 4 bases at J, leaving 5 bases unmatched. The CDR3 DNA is TGTGCCAGCGGCTGGACTAGCGGATACAATGAGCAGTTCTTC. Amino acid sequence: CASGWTSGYNEQFF.

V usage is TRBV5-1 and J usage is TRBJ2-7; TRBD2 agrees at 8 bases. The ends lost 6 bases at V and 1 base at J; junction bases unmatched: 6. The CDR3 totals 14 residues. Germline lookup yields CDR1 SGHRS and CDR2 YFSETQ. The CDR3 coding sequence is TGCGCCAGCAAGAGCGGGAGAGGTTCCTACGAGCAGTACTTC. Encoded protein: CASKSGRGSYEQYF.

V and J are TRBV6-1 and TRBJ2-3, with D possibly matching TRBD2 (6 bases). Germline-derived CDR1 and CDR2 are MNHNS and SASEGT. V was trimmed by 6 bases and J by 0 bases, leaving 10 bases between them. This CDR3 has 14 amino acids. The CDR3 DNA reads TGTGCCAGCAGGATGGCGGGGAGCACAGATACGCAGTATTTT. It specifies CASRMAGSTDTQYF.

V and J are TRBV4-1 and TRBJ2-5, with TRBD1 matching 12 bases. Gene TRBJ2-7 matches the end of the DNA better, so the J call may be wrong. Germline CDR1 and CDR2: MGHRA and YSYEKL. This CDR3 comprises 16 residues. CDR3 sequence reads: CASSHPRDRGHYEQYF. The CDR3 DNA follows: TGCGCCAGCAGCCATCCGCGGGACAGGGGGCACTACGAGCAGTACTTC.

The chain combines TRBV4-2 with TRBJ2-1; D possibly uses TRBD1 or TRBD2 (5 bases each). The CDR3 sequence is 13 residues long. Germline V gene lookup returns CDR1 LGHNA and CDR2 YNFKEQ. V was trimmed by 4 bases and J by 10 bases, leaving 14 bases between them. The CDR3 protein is CASSPDLRGEQFF. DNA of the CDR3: TGTGCCAGCAGCCCAGACCTACGGGGCGAGCAGTTCTTC.

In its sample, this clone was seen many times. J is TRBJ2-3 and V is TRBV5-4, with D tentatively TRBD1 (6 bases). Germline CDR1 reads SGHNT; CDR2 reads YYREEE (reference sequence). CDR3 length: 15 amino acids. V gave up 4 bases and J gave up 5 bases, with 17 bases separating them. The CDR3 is CASSPMTRGLDTQYF. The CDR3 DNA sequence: TGTGCCAGCAGCCCCATGACCAGGGGTTTAGATACGCAGTATTTT.

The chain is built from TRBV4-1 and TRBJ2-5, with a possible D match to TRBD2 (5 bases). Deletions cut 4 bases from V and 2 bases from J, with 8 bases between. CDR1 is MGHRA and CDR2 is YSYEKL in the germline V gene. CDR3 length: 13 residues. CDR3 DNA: TGCGCCAGCAGCCTTCAGCGGCAAGAGACCCAGTACTTC. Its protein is CASSLQRQETQYF.

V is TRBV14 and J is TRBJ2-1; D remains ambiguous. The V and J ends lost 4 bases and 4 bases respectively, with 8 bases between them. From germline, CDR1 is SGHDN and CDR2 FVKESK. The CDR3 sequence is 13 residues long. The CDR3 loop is CASSPRRYNEQFF. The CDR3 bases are TGTGCCAGCAGCCCCAGACGTTACAATGAGCAGTTCTTC.

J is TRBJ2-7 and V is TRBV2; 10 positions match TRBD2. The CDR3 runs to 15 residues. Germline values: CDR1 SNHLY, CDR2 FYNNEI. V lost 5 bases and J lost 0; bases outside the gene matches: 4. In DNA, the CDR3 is TGTGCCAGCAGTTACGGGACTAGCGTCTCCTACGAGCAGTACTTC. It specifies CASSYGTSVSYEQYF. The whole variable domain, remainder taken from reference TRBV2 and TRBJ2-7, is EPEVTQTPSHQVTQMGQEVILRCVPISNHLYFYWYRQILGQKVEFLVSFYNNEISEKSEIFDDQFSVERPDGSNFTLKIRSTKLEDSAMYFCASSYGTSVSYEQYFGPGTRLTVT.

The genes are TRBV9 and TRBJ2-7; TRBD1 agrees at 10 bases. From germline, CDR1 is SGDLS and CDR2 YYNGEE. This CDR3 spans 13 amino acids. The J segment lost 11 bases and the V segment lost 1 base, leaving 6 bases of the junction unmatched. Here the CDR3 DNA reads TGTGCCAGCAGCGTACAGGGGACAGGGGTTGAGTACTTC. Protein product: CASSVQGTGVEYF.

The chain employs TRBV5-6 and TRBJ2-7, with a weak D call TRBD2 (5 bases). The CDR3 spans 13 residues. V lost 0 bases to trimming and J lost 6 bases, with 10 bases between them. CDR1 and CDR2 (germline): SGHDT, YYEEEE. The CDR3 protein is CASSLAEVSEQYF. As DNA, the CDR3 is TGTGCCAGCAGCTTGGCGGAGGTTTCCGAGCAGTACTTC.

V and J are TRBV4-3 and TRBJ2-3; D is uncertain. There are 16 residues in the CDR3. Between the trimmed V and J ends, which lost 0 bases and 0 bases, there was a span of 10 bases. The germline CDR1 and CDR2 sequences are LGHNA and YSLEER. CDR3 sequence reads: CASSQDPQPSTDTQYF. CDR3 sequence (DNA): TGCGCCAGCAGCCAAGATCCCCAGCCTAGCACAGATACGCAGTATTTT.

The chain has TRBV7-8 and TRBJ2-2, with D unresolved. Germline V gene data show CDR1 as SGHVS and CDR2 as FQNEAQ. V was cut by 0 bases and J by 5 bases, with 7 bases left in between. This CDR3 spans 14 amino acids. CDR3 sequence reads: CASSLARRTGELFF. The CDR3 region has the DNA TGTGCCAGCAGCTTAGCGCGTCGGACCGGGGAGCTGTTTTTT.

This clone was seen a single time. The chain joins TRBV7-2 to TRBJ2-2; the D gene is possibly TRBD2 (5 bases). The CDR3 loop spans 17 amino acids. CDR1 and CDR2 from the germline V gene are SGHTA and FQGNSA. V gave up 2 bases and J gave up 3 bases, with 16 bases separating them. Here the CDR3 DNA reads TGTGCCAGCAGCTTAAGTCCCGGGGTTGGGGACACCGGGGAGCTGTTTTTT. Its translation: CASSLSPGVGDTGELFF.

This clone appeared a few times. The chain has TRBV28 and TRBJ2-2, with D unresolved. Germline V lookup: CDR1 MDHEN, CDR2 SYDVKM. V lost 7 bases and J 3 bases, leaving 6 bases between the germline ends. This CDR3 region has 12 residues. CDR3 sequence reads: CASTGDTGELFF. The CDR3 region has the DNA TGTGCCAGCACTGGAGACACCGGGGAGCTGTTTTTT. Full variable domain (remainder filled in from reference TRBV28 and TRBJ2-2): DVKVTQSSRYLVKRTGEKVFLECVQDMDHENMFWYRQDPGLGLRLIYFSYDVKMKEKGDIPEGYSVSREKKERFSLILESASTNQTSMYLCASTGDTGELFFGEGSRLTVL.

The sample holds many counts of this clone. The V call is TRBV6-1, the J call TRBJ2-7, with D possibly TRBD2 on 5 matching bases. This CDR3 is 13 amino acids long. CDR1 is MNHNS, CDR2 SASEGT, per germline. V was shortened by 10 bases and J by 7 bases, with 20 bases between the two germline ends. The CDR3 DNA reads TGTGCCATCTCGAGGGCTCCTTTAAGGGAGCAGTACTTC. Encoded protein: CAISRAPLREQYF.

Here the CDR3 DNA reads TGTGCCAGCAGGGTGACAGTCAATTATCAGCCCCAGCATTTT. It yields the protein CASRVTVNYQPQHF. This chain links TRBV27 with TRBJ1-5; D is perhaps TRBD1 (5 bases). The V gene's germline CDR1 is MNHEY and CDR2 SMNVEV (reference sequence). V lost 6 bases and J 5 bases, leaving 14 bases between the germline ends. The CDR3 is 14 amino acids.

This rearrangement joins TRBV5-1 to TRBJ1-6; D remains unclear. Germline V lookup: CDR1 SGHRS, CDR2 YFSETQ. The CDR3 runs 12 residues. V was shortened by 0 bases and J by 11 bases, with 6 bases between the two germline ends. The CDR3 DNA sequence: TGCGCCAGCAGCTTGGCCGGGACACCCCTCCACTTT. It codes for CASSLAGTPLHF.

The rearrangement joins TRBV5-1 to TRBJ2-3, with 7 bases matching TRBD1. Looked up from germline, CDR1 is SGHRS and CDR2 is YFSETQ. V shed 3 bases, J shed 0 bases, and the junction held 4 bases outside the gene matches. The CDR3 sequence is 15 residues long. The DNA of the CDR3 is TGCGCCAGCAGCTGGACAGGACTTAGCACAGATACGCAGTATTTT. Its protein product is CASSWTGLSTDTQYF.

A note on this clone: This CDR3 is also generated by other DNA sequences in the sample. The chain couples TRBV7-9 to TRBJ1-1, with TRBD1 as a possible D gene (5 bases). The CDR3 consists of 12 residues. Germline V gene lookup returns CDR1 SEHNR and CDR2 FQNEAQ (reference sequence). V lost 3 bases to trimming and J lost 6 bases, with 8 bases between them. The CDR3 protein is CASSLGLAEAFF. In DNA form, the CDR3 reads TGTGCCAGCAGCTTGGGGCTGGCTGAAGCTTTCTTT.

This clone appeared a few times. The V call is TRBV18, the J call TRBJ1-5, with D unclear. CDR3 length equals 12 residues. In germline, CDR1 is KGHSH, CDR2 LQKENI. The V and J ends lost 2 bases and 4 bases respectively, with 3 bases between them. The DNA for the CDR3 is TGTGCCAGCTCACCATCGAATCAGCCCCAGCATTTT. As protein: CASSPSNQPQHF.

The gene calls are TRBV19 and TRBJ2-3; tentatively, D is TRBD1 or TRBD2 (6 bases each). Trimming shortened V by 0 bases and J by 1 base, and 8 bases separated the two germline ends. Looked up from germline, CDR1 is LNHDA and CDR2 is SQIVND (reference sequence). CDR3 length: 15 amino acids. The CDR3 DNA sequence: TGTGCCAGTAGTATAGAGGGGGGCGGCACAGATACGCAGTATTTT. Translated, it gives CASSIEGGGTDTQYF.

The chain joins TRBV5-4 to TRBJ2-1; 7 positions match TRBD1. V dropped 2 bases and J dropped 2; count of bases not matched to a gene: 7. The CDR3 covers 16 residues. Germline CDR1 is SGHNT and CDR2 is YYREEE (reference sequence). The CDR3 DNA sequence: TGTGCCAGCAGCTTCCTTACCGGGACAGCCTACAATGAGCAGTTCTTC. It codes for CASSFLTGTAYNEQFF.